The 30 T cell receptor beta chains presented below share a single source sample, sequenced in a study of CD4 T cell repertoires in COVID-19. The data were produced by immunoSEQ multiplex PCR, yet TCRdb's version contains in-frame clones alone and is incomplete. The profile covers approximately 79,000 clones, with 83% appearing a single time and roughly 0.58% taken by the ten largest. The specimen comprised CD4+ T cells from peripheral blood, sampled after recovery from COVID-19. These receptors were collected from a human donor who had COVID-19.

The chain joins TRBV27 to TRBJ1-6; TRBD1 matches at 11 bases. In germline, CDR1 is MNHEY, CDR2 SMNVEV (reference sequence). J was trimmed by 6 bases and V by 6 bases; bases with no gene match: 4. The CDR3 is made up of 15 amino acids. The chain's CDR3 is CASSVGTGGNSPLHF. CDR3 bases: TGTGCCAGCAGCGTAGGGACAGGGGGTAATTCACCCCTCCACTTT.

This chain connects TRBV6-5 to TRBJ1-3; D unclear. Germline lookup yields CDR1 MNHEY and CDR2 SVGAGI. V was clipped by 5 bases and J by 2 bases, with 7 bases between them. The CDR3 totals 13 residues. The CDR3 region has the DNA TGTGCCAGCAGTCGAACAACTGGAAACACCATATATTTT. Encoded protein: CASSRTTGNTIYF.

This clone was seen just once. The chain combines TRBV10-3 with TRBJ1-1, with D possibly matching TRBD1 (5 bases). The length of the CDR3 is 14 residues. The germline CDR1 and CDR2 sequences are ENHRY and SYGVKD. The V and J ends lost 3 bases and 1 base respectively, with 9 bases between them. The CDR3: CAISDLGTNTEAFF. CDR3 bases: TGTGCCATCAGTGACCTAGGGACGAACACTGAAGCTTTCTTT.

This chain uses TRBV9 with TRBJ2-5; TRBD1 matches at 7 bases. Trimming cost V 0 bases and J 5 bases; bases outside gene matches: 7. CDR1 SGDLS and CDR2 YYNGEE come from the germline V gene. There are 15 residues in the CDR3. This chain's CDR3 is CASSVGGGGGETQYF. The DNA of the CDR3 is TGTGCCAGCAGCGTAGGAGGGGGCGGAGGCGAGACCCAGTACTTC. Based on the CDR3 plus reference TRBV9 and TRBJ2-5, the full variable domain is DSGVTQTPKHLITATGQRVTLRCSPRSGDLSVYWYQQSLDQGLQFLIQYYNGEERAKGNILERFSAQQFPDLHSELNLSSLELGDSALYFCASSVGGGGGETQYFGPGTRLLVL.

About this clone itself: Other nucleotide sequences from this sample produce the same CDR3. The V and J genes are TRBV28 and TRBJ1-2; unclear D gene. V was clipped by 5 bases and J by 11 bases, with 21 bases between them. In germline, CDR1 is MDHEN, CDR2 SYDVKM. The CDR3 loop spans 14 amino acids. The CDR3 DNA reads as TGTGCCAGCAGTACAGCCGACAAGTCGCGGGGTTACACCTTC. This codes for CASSTADKSRGYTF.

The chain uses TRBV13 and TRBJ1-4, with D perhaps TRBD1 (5 bases). V lost 3 bases, J lost 4 bases, and 15 bases lay in between. CDR3 length: 16 residues. Germline V gene sequence: CDR1 PRHDT, CDR2 FYEKMQ (reference sequence). The CDR3 protein is CASSFRATDRNEKLFF. The CDR3, as DNA: TGTGCCAGCAGCTTCCGAGCGACAGACCGTAATGAAAAACTGTTTTTT.

This clone was seen more than once but under ten times. J is TRBJ1-1 and V is TRBV12-5; D call uncertain. The germline V gene has CDR1 LGHNT and CDR2 FRNRAP. Between the trimmed V and J ends, which lost 7 bases and 7 bases, there was a span of 13 bases. The length of the CDR3 is 12 residues. The CDR3 nucleotides are TGTGCTAGTGTTTGGACGAGCCATGAAGCTTTCTTT. Protein sequence: CASVWTSHEAFF.

The chain combines TRBV6-5 with TRBJ1-5, with D perhaps TRBD1 (5 bases). V was trimmed by 2 bases and J by 0 bases, leaving 11 bases between them. Germline V gives CDR1 MNHEY, CDR2 SVGAGI. This CDR3 spans 16 amino acids. The CDR3 DNA follows: TGTGCCAGCAGTTACCTTGGGGCAGATAGCAATCAGCCCCAGCATTTT. Amino acid sequence: CASSYLGADSNQPQHF.

The V and J genes are TRBV21-1 and TRBJ2-3; the listed D gene, TRBD2, was not tested against the DNA. TRBV21-1 is an annotated pseudogene. The CDR3 is 16 residues long. CDR3 protein: CASSKGLAGSTDTQYF. The CDR3 DNA reads as TGTGCCAGCAGCAAAGGACTAGCGGGAAGTACAGATACGCAGTATTTT.

The chain joins TRBV10-3 to TRBJ2-7, with 8 bases lining up with TRBD1. This CDR3 has 15 residues. Germline V CDR1 and CDR2: ENHRY, SYGVKD. Germline trimming cut 3 bases from V and 0 bases from J; bases unmatched to any gene: 4. CDR3 DNA sequence: TGTGCCATCAGTGATAGGACAGGGCCCTCCTACGAGCAGTACTTC. Protein: CAISDRTGPSYEQYF.

V is TRBV5-6 and J is TRBJ2-3, with D perhaps matching TRBD1 (5 bases). The length of the CDR3 is 17 residues. Germline V gene lookup returns CDR1 SGHDT and CDR2 YYEEEE. Trimming cost V 4 bases and J 0 bases, with 18 bases left between them. The CDR3 is CASSGYQGIRSTDTQYF. DNA of the CDR3: TGTGCCAGCAGCGGGTACCAGGGCATTAGAAGCACAGATACGCAGTATTTT.

This clone has just a few counts. V and J are TRBV11-1 and TRBJ2-3, with 8 nucleotides matching TRBD1. In germline, CDR1 is SGHAT, CDR2 FQDESV (reference sequence). This CDR3 comprises 15 residues. Unmatched junction bases numbered 8, after V lost 5 bases and J lost 4 bases. The CDR3 region is CASSPDRVNADTQYF. In nucleotides, the CDR3 is TGTGCCAGCAGCCCGGACAGGGTGAACGCAGATACGCAGTATTTT.

This chain joins TRBV11-3 and TRBJ2-3; no clear D gene. The V and J ends lost 0 bases and 2 bases respectively, with 6 bases between them. This CDR3 contains 14 residues. The V gene's germline CDR1 is SGHNT and CDR2 YENEEA. In nucleotides, the CDR3 is TGTGCCAGCAGCTTAGAACCGTCCACAGATACGCAGTATTTT. Its translation is CASSLEPSTDTQYF. Supplemented by reference TRBV11-3 and TRBJ2-3, the full variable domain reads EAGVVQSPRYKIIEKKQPVAFWCNPISGHNTLYWYLQNLGQGPELLIRYENEEAVDDSQLPKDRFSAERLKGVDSTLKIQPAELGDSAVYLCASSLEPSTDTQYFGPGTRLTVL.

The chain is built from TRBV7-9 and TRBJ2-7; D is possibly TRBD1 or TRBD2 (5 bases each). This CDR3 has 14 residues. The V gene's germline CDR1 is SEHNR and CDR2 FQNEAQ (reference sequence). V was cut by 5 bases and J by 3 bases, with 14 bases left in between. CDR3 loop: CASSLVAGSYEQYF. Written as DNA, the CDR3 is TGTGCCAGCAGCCTGGTTGCAGGGAGCTACGAGCAGTACTTC.

The CDR3 DNA follows: TGTGCCAGCAAAGGTCAGAACACCGGGGAGCTGTTTTTT. It translates to CASKGQNTGELFF. The chain combines TRBV25-1 with TRBJ2-2; D unresolved. Per germline, CDR1 MGHDK and CDR2 SYGVNS. Trimming took off 7 bases at V and 1 base at J, with 7 bases between the two ends. This CDR3 has 13 residues.

The V gene is TRBV5-1, the J gene TRBJ2-3; unclear D gene. The length of the CDR3 is 13 residues. Germline V lookup: CDR1 SGHRS, CDR2 YFSETQ. V was shortened by 0 bases and J by 4 bases, with 6 bases between the two germline ends. CDR3 in DNA: TGCGCCAGCAGCTTGGAGATGGCAGATACGCAGTATTTT. Translated: CASSLEMADTQYF.

V usage is TRBV4-1 and J usage is TRBJ1-3, with 8 positions matching TRBD1. CDR1 is MGHRA, CDR2 YSYEKL, per germline. CDR3 size: 15 residues. With V trimmed by 4 bases and J by 2 bases, 4 bases remained unmatched. The chain's CDR3 is CASSPSQGAGNTIYF. The CDR3 DNA sequence: TGCGCCAGCAGCCCGTCACAGGGGGCTGGAAACACCATATATTTT.

The genes are TRBV24-1 and TRBJ2-1; the match to TRBD2 covers 8 bases. The CDR3 sequence is 16 residues long. Looked up from germline, CDR1 is KGHDR and CDR2 is SFDVKD. J was trimmed by 5 bases and V by 3 bases; bases with no gene match: 8. The CDR3 sequence: CATSDPSGRVDNEQFF. In nucleotides, the CDR3 is TGTGCCACCAGTGATCCGAGCGGGAGAGTGGACAATGAGCAGTTCTTC.

The chain joins TRBV3-1 (or the pseudogene TRBV3-2) to TRBJ2-6; D gene uncertain. V lost 5 bases, J lost 4 bases, and 9 bases lay in between. CDR3 length equals 14 residues. Germline CDR1 reads LGHDT; CDR2 reads YNNKEL (reference sequence). CDR3 protein: CASSFQWGANVLTF. The DNA for the CDR3 is TGTGCCAGCAGCTTCCAGTGGGGGGCCAACGTCCTGACTTTC.

V gene TRBV7-6 combines with J gene TRBJ2-1; 9 nucleotides line up with TRBD1. CDR1 is SGHVS and CDR2 is FNYEAQ in the germline V gene. V trimming: 4 bases; J trimming: 6 bases; junction bases outside the gene matches: 7. The CDR3 has 15 amino acids. As DNA, the CDR3 is TGTGCCAGCAGCTCCCCGGGACAGGGCTCCAATGAGCAGTTCTTC. This sequence encodes CASSSPGQGSNEQFF.

This chain connects TRBV19 to TRBJ2-2; 11 positions agree with TRBD2. The CDR3 is 20 amino acids. V was pared by 6 bases and J by 1 base, with 16 bases of the junction left unmatched. The germline V gene has CDR1 LNHDA and CDR2 SQIVND (reference sequence). The CDR3 protein is CASSLRALSGRALNTGELFF. The CDR3 DNA reads TGTGCCAGTAGCCTTCGTGCCCTTAGCGGGAGGGCTTTGAACACCGGGGAGCTGTTTTTT.

This chain uses TRBV10-1 with TRBJ1-2, with D possibly being TRBD1 (5 bases). Germline CDR1 reads WNHNN; CDR2 reads SYGVQD (reference sequence). The V end lost 4 bases, the J end lost 8 bases, and 8 bases lay between the germline ends. The CDR3 runs 11 residues. In DNA form, the CDR3 reads TGCGCCAGCAGTGGTGGGGCCGGCTACACCTTC. Its protein is CASSGGAGYTF.

The J gene is TRBJ2-6, the V gene TRBV27, with 7 positions matching TRBD1. The CDR3 has 18 amino acids. After removal of 3 bases from V and 4 bases from J, the junction contained 12 bases not matched to a gene. The germline V gene has CDR1 MNHEY and CDR2 SMNVEV (reference sequence). The CDR3 spells CASSLRPPTGAGANVLTF. The CDR3 bases are TGTGCCAGCAGTTTGAGACCCCCCACAGGGGCGGGGGCCAACGTCCTGACTTTC.

The chain recombines TRBV27 with TRBJ2-7, with 10 bases fitting TRBD1. Germline CDR1 MNHEY, CDR2 SMNVEV (reference sequence). This CDR3 is 13 amino acids long. Trimming cost V 8 bases and J 7 bases; bases outside gene matches: 8. CDR3 loop: CASRRQGAREQYF. The CDR3 bases are TGTGCCAGCCGACGACAGGGGGCCCGTGAGCAGTACTTC.

The V and J genes are TRBV28 and TRBJ2-1, with D possibly called TRBD1 or TRBD2 (7 bases each). Deletions cut 1 base from V and 4 bases from J, with 11 bases between. This CDR3 region has 15 residues. Germline CDR1 and CDR2: MDHEN and SYDVKM. The CDR3 nucleotides read TGTGCCAGCAGTTTATCGCAGGGGGGGTACAATGAGCAGTTCTTC. Amino acids: CASSLSQGGYNEQFF.

The rearrangement links TRBV20-1 to TRBJ2-7; maybe TRBD1 (5 bases). V was pared by 6 bases and J by 4 bases, with 10 bases between. The CDR3 runs 11 residues. The germline V gene encodes CDR1 DFQATT and CDR2 SNEGSKA (reference sequence). The CDR3, as DNA: TGCAGTGCAACCGACAGATACGAGCAGTACTTC. It yields the protein CSATDRYEQYF.

V is TRBV7-3 and J is TRBJ1-2; weak D call: TRBD1 (6 bases). Trimming left V 2 bases short and J 0 bases short, with 22 bases between. This CDR3 has 19 amino acids. The germline V gene has CDR1 SGHTA and CDR2 FQGTGA. CDR3 amino acids: CASSLQGWLLSTPNYGYTF. CDR3 DNA: TGTGCCAGCAGCTTACAGGGGTGGCTCCTTTCTACCCCTAACTATGGCTACACCTTC.

The chain uses TRBV18 and TRBJ2-2; a weak D match, TRBD2 (5 bases). The CDR3 totals 14 residues. Germline CDR1 reads KGHSH; CDR2 reads LQKENI. V dropped 4 bases and J dropped 3 bases, with 9 bases sitting between them. The CDR3 bases are TGTGCCAGCTCACTGCTGAGGGACACCGGGGAGCTGTTTTTT. This gives the protein CASSLLRDTGELFF.

The chain couples TRBV3-1 (or the pseudogene TRBV3-2) to TRBJ2-7, with TRBD2 matching over 7 bases. V was pared by 6 bases and J by 2 bases, with 7 bases of the junction left unmatched. The V gene's germline CDR1 is LGHDT and CDR2 YNNKEL (reference sequence). This CDR3 has 14 residues. The CDR3 nucleotides are TGTGCCAGCAGTACTAGCGCAGGCGCCTACGAGCAGTACTTC. This sequence encodes CASSTSAGAYEQYF.

This chain joins TRBV3-1 (or the pseudogene TRBV3-2) and TRBJ2-7; a possible D gene is TRBD1 (6 bases). Germline V lookup: CDR1 LGHDT, CDR2 YNNKEL (reference sequence). The CDR3 runs to 12 residues. The germline V and J ends were trimmed by 4 bases and 12 bases, with 16 bases remaining between them. CDR3: CASSLKQGGAYF. The DNA of the CDR3 is TGTGCCAGCAGCCTTAAACAGGGTGGGGCGTACTTC.